Listed below are T cell receptor beta chains from one sample, sequenced in a study of OX40 agonist ivuxolimab in advanced cancers. The method was immunoSEQ multiplex PCR; TCRdb's version includes in-frame clones alone and lacks a portion of them. The data contain about 82,000 clones, about 88% of them singletons. The sequencing here drew on CD4+ or CD8+ T cells sorted from blood, taken in a trial of the OX40 agonist ivuxolimab. The receptors were sampled from an adult with an advanced solid tumor such as melanoma, head and neck, liver or kidney cancer. Each CDR3 is given with its conserved first and last residue. The D gene is left open where the match is weak. The size entry is marked missing in some rows and otherwise reads once, few, many or a size class.

clone size | D gene | J gene | V gene | CDR3 protein | CDR3 DNA
once | NA | TRBJ2-7 | TRBV5-4 | CASSPLREACYEQYF | TGTGCCAGCAGCCCCTTAAGGGAGGCTTGCTACGAGCAGTACTTC
NA | NA | TRBJ1-5 | TRBV2 | CASGRDSNQPQHF | TGTGCCAGCGGCAGGGATAGCAATCAGCCCCAGCATTTT
NA | NA | TRBJ1-1 | TRBV10-1 | CASSEQRNTEAFF | TGCGCCAGCAGTGAACAAAGAAACACTGAAGCTTTCTTT
once | TRBD1 | TRBJ2-7 | TRBV5-1 | CASSAGTGPSEQYF | TGCGCCAGCAGCGCCGGGACAGGGCCCTCCGAGCAGTACTTC
NA | NA | TRBJ1-4 | TRBV18 | CASSPSIPGIATNEKLFF | TGTGCCAGCTCACCATCGATTCCGGGAATTGCAACTAATGAAAAACTGTTTTTT
NA | TRBD1 | TRBJ2-7 | TRBV27 | CASSLSIGDRNEQYF | TGTGCCAGCAGTTTATCGATAGGGGACAGGAACGAGCAGTACTTC
NA | NA | TRBJ1-2 | TRBV6-1 | CASSLHGADGYTF | TGTGCCAGCAGTCTTCATGGAGCGGATGGCTACACCTTC
NA | NA | TRBJ1-2 | TRBV5-1 | CASSLEGYGYTF | TGCGCCAGCAGCTTGGAGGGCTATGGCTACACCTTC
NA | TRBD2 | TRBJ2-1 | TRBV7-3 | CASSQGLAGLEQFF | TGTGCCAGCAGCCAGGGACTAGCGGGGCTTGAGCAGTTCTTC
NA | TRBD1 | TRBJ2-5 | TRBV30 | CAWSSGTGREETQYF | TGTGCCTGGAGTTCCGGGACAGGGAGGGAAGAGACCCAGTACTTC
NA | NA | TRBJ1-1 | TRBV6-6 | CASTQGQWGEAFF | TGTGCCAGCACTCAGGGGCAGTGGGGAGAAGCTTTCTTT
NA | NA | TRBJ1-2 | TRBV7-2 | CASSLEGYGYTF | TGTGCCAGCAGCTTAGAGGGATACGGCTACACCTTC
NA | NA | TRBJ2-2 | TRBV7-2 | CASSLDMNLNTGELFF | TGTGCCAGCAGCTTAGACATGAACCTGAACACCGGGGAGCTGTTTTTT
NA | NA | TRBJ2-3 | TRBV5-1 | CASSFGRLDTQYF | TGCGCCAGCAGCTTTGGCCGTTTGGATACGCAGTATTTT
NA | TRBD1 | TRBJ2-5 | TRBV19 | CASSIRTGDQETQYF | TGTGCCAGTAGTATTAGGACAGGGGACCAAGAGACCCAGTACTTC
NA | NA | TRBJ1-3 | TRBV10-3 | CAISETGGSGNTIYF | TGTGCCATCAGTGAAACGGGGGGCTCTGGAAACACCATATATTTT
once | NA | TRBJ2-1 | TRBV10-1 | CASSESARGARNEQFF | TGCGCCAGCAGTGAGTCGGCTCGGGGGGCCCGAAATGAGCAGTTCTTC
few | NA | TRBJ1-1 | TRBV4-3 | CASSLAVGTEAFF | TGCGCCAGCAGCTTGGCAGTGGGTACTGAAGCTTTCTTT
NA | TRBD1 | TRBJ2-5 | TRBV7-3 | CASSLGVTGAGGETQYF | TGTGCCAGCAGCCTAGGAGTTACAGGGGCCGGTGGGGAGACCCAGTACTTC
NA | TRBD2 | TRBJ2-1 | TRBV7-2 | CASSLDSGGFNEQFF | TGTGCCAGCAGCTTAGATAGCGGGGGATTCAATGAGCAGTTCTTC
once | TRBD2 | TRBJ2-3 | TRBV6-5 | CASSLSGATTDTQYF | TGTGCCAGCAGTTTGAGCGGGGCGACAACAGATACGCAGTATTTT
NA | TRBD1 | TRBJ1-5 | TRBV19 | CASGGTGGLQPQHF | TGTGCCAGTGGGGGGACAGGGGGCCTTCAGCCCCAGCATTTT
NA | TRBD2 | TRBJ2-1 | TRBV10-1 | CASSESSGSYNEQFF | TGCGCCAGCAGTGAGTCTAGCGGGTCGTACAATGAGCAGTTCTTC
NA | NA | TRBJ2-5 | TRBV27 | CASSFIDKETQYF | TGTGCCAGCAGTTTTATAGACAAAGAGACCCAGTACTTC
NA | TRBD1 | TRBJ2-7 | TRBV30 | CAWSMGQARREQYF | TGTGCCTGGAGTATGGGACAGGCGCGGCGGGAGCAGTACTTC
NA | TRBD2 | TRBJ2-1 | TRBV15 | CATSSLSGTSGGYNEQFF | TGTGCCACCAGCAGTCTTTCTGGGACTAGCGGGGGGTACAATGAGCAGTTCTTC
NA | NA | TRBJ2-5 | TRBV5-4 | CASSLEIRAVETQYF | TGTGCCAGCAGCTTGGAAATCAGGGCGGTAGAGACCCAGTACTTC
NA | NA | TRBJ2-5 | TRBV6-1 | CASSALGGFETQYF | TGTGCCAGCAGTGCCCTGGGGGGCTTTGAGACCCAGTACTTC